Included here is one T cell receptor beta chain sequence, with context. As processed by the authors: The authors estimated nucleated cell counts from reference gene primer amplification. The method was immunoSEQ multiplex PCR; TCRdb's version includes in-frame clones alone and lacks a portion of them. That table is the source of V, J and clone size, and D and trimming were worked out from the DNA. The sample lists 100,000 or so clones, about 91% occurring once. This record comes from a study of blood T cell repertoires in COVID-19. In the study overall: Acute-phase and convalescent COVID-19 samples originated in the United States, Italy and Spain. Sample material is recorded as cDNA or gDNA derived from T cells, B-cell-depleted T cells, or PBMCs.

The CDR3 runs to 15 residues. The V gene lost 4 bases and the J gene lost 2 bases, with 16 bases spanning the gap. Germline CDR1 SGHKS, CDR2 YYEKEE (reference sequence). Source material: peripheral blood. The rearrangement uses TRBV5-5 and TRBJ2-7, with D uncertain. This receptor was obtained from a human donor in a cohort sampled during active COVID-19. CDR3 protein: CASSILSSQTYEQYF. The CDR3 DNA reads TGTGCCAGCAGCATCCTGAGCTCCCAAACCTACGAGCAGTACTTC.